This T cell receptor (beta chain) comes out of a study of OX40 agonist ivuxolimab in advanced cancers. Study overall: Patients received ivuxolimab, an agonistic anti-OX40 (CD134) antibody.

The assay was immunoSEQ multiplex PCR, and TCRdb's table has in-frame clones only and misses some. The table has 95,000 to 150,000 clones, roughly 93% seen once; the top ten hold over 0.15%. Trimming stripped 1 base from V and 0 bases from J, with 4 bases between. From germline, CDR1 is MNHNY and CDR2 SVGAGI (reference sequence). The CDR3 consists of 14 residues. This clonotype originated in an adult with an advanced solid tumor such as melanoma, head and neck, liver or kidney cancer. This chain links TRBV6-6 with TRBJ1-5; no firm D call. The sample here was CD4+ or CD8+ T cells sorted from blood, taken in a trial of the OX40 agonist ivuxolimab. DNA for the CDR3: TGTGCCAGCAGTTACTTAGGTAGCAATCAGCCCCAGCATTTT. It encodes CASSYLGSNQPQHF.